These 10 T cell receptor beta chains share one sample of origin, sequenced in a study of blood T cell repertoires in COVID-19. The repertoire was sequenced with immunoSEQ multiplex PCR; TCRdb's copy has only in-frame clones and lacks some. The data contain a few hundred thousand clones, roughly nine tenths of them singletons. The sample was peripheral blood. The receptors derive from a man aged 55 to 70 with acute or convalescent COVID-19.

With regard to this clone: The germline gene is not matched at one end of the junction; a read error may be the cause. The DNA of the CDR3 is TGTGCTAGCAGCTTAGGGCGGGAGAGCTACAATGAGCAGTTCTTC. Protein: CASSLGRESYNEQFF. This chain uses TRBV7-7 with TRBJ2-1; TRBD2 agrees at 7 bases. The CDR3 is 15 amino acids. Per the germline V gene, CDR1 is SSHAT and CDR2 is FNYEAQ (reference sequence). Looking up the rest from reference TRBV7-7 and TRBJ2-1 gives the full variable domain: GAGVSQSPRYKVTKRGQDVTLRCDPISSHATLYWYQQALGQGPEFLTYFNYEAQPDKSGLPSDRFSAERPEGSISTLTIQRTEQRDSAMYRCASSLGRESYNEQFFGPGTRLTVL.

CDR3 DNA sequence: TGTGCCAGCAGTGAGGAATGGGCTGAAAAACTGTTTTTT. It yields the protein CASSEEWAEKLFF. V is TRBV6-1 and J is TRBJ1-4, with D uncertain. The length of the CDR3 is 13 residues. V was cut by 3 bases and J by 7 bases, with 9 bases left in between. Germline V gene lookup returns CDR1 MNHNS and CDR2 SASEGT.

V gene TRBV5-1 combines with J gene TRBJ1-1, with no clear D. Trimming left V 0 bases short and J 1 base short, with 7 bases between. CDR1 is SGHRS and CDR2 is YFSETQ in the germline V gene. The CDR3 consists of 14 residues. CDR3 amino acids: CASSLGASNTEAFF. Written as DNA, the CDR3 is TGCGCCAGCAGCTTGGGGGCGTCGAACACTGAAGCTTTCTTT.

This chain links TRBV6-6 with TRBJ2-1, with TRBD2 matching 9 bases. V gave up 7 bases and J gave up 0 bases; unmatched junction bases: 1. Germline V gene lookup returns CDR1 MNHNY and CDR2 SVGAGI (reference sequence). The length of the CDR3 is 14 residues. Written as DNA, the CDR3 is TGTGCCAGCATGACTAGCGGCTCCTACAATGAGCAGTTCTTC. Protein sequence: CASMTSGSYNEQFF.

The chain is built from TRBV24-1 and TRBJ2-3; unclear D gene. The germline gives CDR1 KGHDR, CDR2 SFDVKD. The CDR3 spans 13 residues. V was trimmed by 8 bases and J by 1 base, leaving 9 bases between them. Here the CDR3 DNA reads TGTGCCACCACTGCGGATGGCACAGATACGCAGTATTTT. This codes for CATTADGTDTQYF.

The chain carries TRBV28 and TRBJ1-1; 11 bases are a match to TRBD1. The CDR3 is 16 amino acids. Germline CDR1 reads MDHEN; CDR2 reads SYDVKM. Trimming removed 6 bases from V and 5 bases from J; junction bases left unmatched: 11. The CDR3 sequence is CASSQPGTGGGTEAFF. The CDR3 DNA sequence: TGTGCCAGCAGCCAACCCGGGACAGGGGGGGGGACTGAAGCTTTCTTT.

This rearrangement joins TRBV2 to TRBJ2-3; 9 nucleotides agree with TRBD2. Germline V gives CDR1 SNHLY, CDR2 FYNNEI. V lost 1 base and J lost 0; bases outside the gene matches: 5. This CDR3 has 17 residues. CDR3 sequence (DNA): TGTGCCAGCAGTGAAGAACCTAGCGGGATTAGCACAGATACGCAGTATTTT. It is translated as CASSEEPSGISTDTQYF.

The V call is TRBV12-3 or TRBV12-4, the J call TRBJ2-7; weak D call: TRBD2 (6 bases). The length of the CDR3 is 12 residues. V gave up 8 bases and J gave up 4 bases, with 12 bases separating them. CDR3 sequence reads: CASQLGTYEQYF. The CDR3 DNA reads as TGTGCCAGCCAGCTGGGGACTTACGAGCAGTACTTC.

The gene calls are TRBV3-1 (or the pseudogene TRBV3-2) and TRBJ1-4; possibly TRBD1 for D (6 bases). The CDR3 is 14 residues long. Germline values: CDR1 LGHDT, CDR2 YNNKEL (reference sequence). Trimming took off 5 bases at V and 2 bases at J, with 9 bases between the two ends. The CDR3 DNA reads as TGTGCCAGCAGCAAGGGACACACTAATGAAAAACTGTTTTTT. This sequence encodes CASSKGHTNEKLFF.

J is TRBJ2-7 and V is TRBV28, with a possible D match to TRBD1 (6 bases). CDR3 length: 14 residues. CDR1 and CDR2 from the germline V gene are MDHEN and SYDVKM. Trimming pared 0 bases from V and 4 bases from J, leaving 10 bases between. In DNA form, the CDR3 reads TGTGCCAGCAGTTTATGGGACAGAGGTTACGAGCAGTACTTC. Its translation is CASSLWDRGYEQYF.